The T cell receptor beta chain described here comes from a study of early T cells in non-severe SARS-CoV-2 infection. Losses at the gene ends were 3 bases for V and 6 bases for J; bases not matched to a gene: 4. This CDR3 is 14 amino acids long. Looked up from germline, CDR1 is SGDLS and CDR2 is YYNGEE. Using its own MiXCR run on the 5' RACE reads, TCRdb lists one record per CDR3 protein. The data hold approximately 52,000 distinct CDR3 sequences, with approximately 8% observed a single time. J is TRBJ2-1 and V is TRBV9, with 9 bases matching TRBD1. The source is an adult who was a healthcare worker with PCR-confirmed SARS-CoV-2 infection or an uninfected control (not recorded which). The sequenced sample consisted of whole blood. In DNA form, the CDR3 reads TGTGCCAGCAGCGCCAGGACAGGGGTCAATGAGCAGTTCTTC. As protein: CASSARTGVNEQFF.